Reported below is one T cell receptor (beta chain). This sample was included in a study of T cells in Graves' hyperthyroidism and ophthalmopathy. Diagnoses rested on clinical symptoms, serum thyroxine and TRAb, thyroid ultrasound and orbital computed tomography. The CDR3 is 16 amino acids. V lost 0 bases and J 8 bases, leaving 19 bases between the germline ends. Researchers amplified the TCR beta CDR3 regions from RNA transcripts. TCR CDR3 underwent first-round RT-PCR with the HTBI primer set. TCRdb reprocessed the multiplex PCR reads via MiXCR and lists one record per CDR3 protein. The data contain hundreds of thousands of distinct CDR3 sequences, 45% of them singletons.

Material for sequencing was peripheral blood or thyroid tissue (not recorded which). The receptor comes from an adult man with Graves' disease, either hyperthyroidism or ophthalmopathy (not recorded which). The chain combines TRBV12-3 or TRBV12-4 with TRBJ1-2; tentatively, D is TRBD1 (5 bases). The CDR3 DNA reads as TGTGCCAGCAGTTTAGCTGGGGCCGGTCGGGGTTACGGCTACACCTTC. It codes for CASSLAGAGRGYGYTF.